The source of this T cell receptor beta chain is a study of breast tumors, draining lymph nodes, adjacent tissues. This clonotype appeared many times. The lymph nodes were axillary draining lymph nodes from breast cancer patients. V lost 10 bases to trimming and J lost 5 bases, with 17 bases between them. Per germline, CDR1 SNHLY and CDR2 FYNNEI. The CDR3 sequence is 13 residues long. TCRdb reprocessed the multiplex PCR reads via MiXCR and lists one record per CDR3 protein. The sample holds about 100,000 distinct CDR3 sequences, 21% seen once. J is TRBJ2-5 and V is TRBV2; tentatively, D is TRBD2 (5 bases). This TCR came from a female donor with breast cancer. Some clones in this sample may be carry-over from other donors' samples. The sample consisted of axillary lymph node tissue. The CDR3 DNA follows: TGTGCCACCTTGGTCCGGTCGGGGGAGACCCAGTACTTC. The encoded protein is CATLVRSGETQYF.